What follows are 15 T cell receptor beta chains derived from one specimen sequenced in a study of molecular identifiers for immune sequencing clone quantification. TCRdb itself ran the PCR reads through MiXCR, one entry per CDR3 protein. Counted here are about 67,000 distinct CDR3 sequences, 17% occurring once; the ten biggest clones make up about 1.5%. Input material: naive CD8+ T cells from blood, with Jurkat cell RNA spiked in. As to subset: FACS-sorted CD8+CD4-CCR7+CD45RA+ naive T cells. Every receptor here comes from a human donor in good health. Some libraries in this study had Jurkat cell RNA spiked in.

This clonotype was seen just once. A much larger clone is a single base away; this may be a read error. V and J are TRBV5-3 and TRBJ2-5, with D unresolved. TRBV5-3 is annotated as an ORF whose role is uncertain. The CDR3 is made up of 15 amino acids. Trimming shortened V by 8 bases and J by 4 bases, and 21 bases separated the two germline ends. The CDR3 coding sequence is TGTGCCAGCGGCTTGCGCGTGGCGGTACCAGAGACCCAGTACTTC. This gives the protein CASGLRVAVPETQYF.

About this clonotype: It may be a read error: a sequence one base away is much more abundant. The genes are TRBV7-2 and TRBJ2-3; D is unclear. The end of the DNA is better explained by TRBJ1-5, so the J call may be wrong. CDR1 and CDR2 (germline): SGHTA, FQGNSA. The CDR3 totals 18 residues. The CDR3 region is CASSFLGFGSGSTDTQHF. CDR3 nucleotide sequence: TGTGCCAGCAGCTTCCTCGGTTTTGGTAGCGGAAGCACAGATACGCAGCATTTT.

In this sample, this clonotype turned up many times. The V gene is TRBV5-1, the J gene TRBJ1-1; D gene ambiguous. Trimming removed 0 bases at V and 3 bases at J, with 6 bases between. The V gene's germline CDR1 is SGHRS and CDR2 YFSETQ. CDR3 length: 13 amino acids. CDR3 loop: CASSLGPDTEAFF. In nucleotides, the CDR3 is TGCGCCAGCAGCTTGGGCCCTGACACTGAAGCTTTCTTT.

As for this clonotype: A much more abundant neighbour one base away suggests this may be a read error. The chain links TRBV4-2 to TRBJ1-4; unclear D gene. This CDR3 spans 15 amino acids. The V gene's germline CDR1 is LGHNA and CDR2 YNFKEQ. The CDR3 DNA reads as TGTGCCAGCAGCCCAAGGGTCACAACTAATGAAAAACTGTCTTTT. It is translated as CASSPRVTTNEKLSF.

This clonotype was counted at least ten times. The chain combines TRBV29-1 with TRBJ2-7, with 10 bases aligning to TRBD1. Germline V CDR1 and CDR2: SQVTM, ANQGSEA. The CDR3 extends over 14 amino acids. V shed 7 bases and J 3 bases; nucleotides not matched to a gene: 9. The CDR3 bases are TGCAGCGGGACACACCGGGACAGGGGCTACGAGCAGTACTTC. Translation gives CSGTHRDRGYEQYF.

This clonotype occurred many times. The chain joins TRBV9 to TRBJ2-3; D unresolved. From germline, CDR1 is SGDLS and CDR2 YYNGEE. The V and J ends lost 3 bases and 1 base respectively, with 3 bases between them. CDR3 length equals 12 residues. Here the CDR3 DNA reads TGTGCCAGCAGCGGGGGCACAGATACGCAGTATTTT. It translates to CASSGGTDTQYF. The complete variable domain, with remaining parts taken from reference TRBV9 and TRBJ2-3, reads DSGVTQTPKHLITATGQRVTLRCSPRSGDLSVYWYQQSLDQGLQFLIQYYNGEERAKGNILERFSAQQFPDLHSELNLSSLELGDSALYFCASSGGTDTQYFGPGTRLTVL.

This clonotype was detected ten times or more. The J gene is TRBJ1-1, the V gene TRBV10-3; a weak D match, TRBD1 (6 bases). Looked up from germline, CDR1 is ENHRY and CDR2 is SYGVKD. The CDR3 covers 11 residues. The V gene lost 6 bases and the J gene lost 8 bases, with 10 bases spanning the gap. The CDR3, as DNA: TGTGCCATCAGCGTTGGACAGGAAGCTTTCTTT. As protein: CAISVGQEAFF.

Regarding this clonotype: A much more abundant neighbour one base away suggests this may be a read error. The J gene is TRBJ2-7, the V gene TRBV6-5; unclear D gene. This CDR3 comprises 14 residues. CDR1 and CDR2 (germline): MNHEY, SVGAGI. This CDR3 is CACSEWAGSYEQYF. Here the CDR3 DNA reads TGTGCCTGCAGTGAGTGGGCAGGTTCCTACGAGCAGTACTTC.

This clonotype showed up many times. This chain joins TRBV30 and TRBJ1-2; 7 nucleotides match TRBD1. The germline V gene has CDR1 GTSNPN and CDR2 SVGIG (reference sequence). The junction had 4 bases not matched to a gene; V was cut back by 2 bases and J by 4 bases. The length of the CDR3 is 13 residues. The CDR3 here is CAWSPGGSYGYTF. CDR3 nucleotides: TGTGCCTGGAGTCCAGGGGGAAGCTATGGCTACACCTTC.

This clonotype has a count of ten or more. The chain recombines TRBV4-1 with TRBJ2-7; 7 nucleotides match TRBD2. V shed 2 bases and J 4 bases; nucleotides not matched to a gene: 8. CDR1 is MGHRA and CDR2 is YSYEKL in the germline V gene. The CDR3 has 15 residues. CDR3 nucleotide sequence: TGCGCCAGCAGCCAATTCCACGCGGGAGTATACGAGCAGTACTTC. Its translation is CASSQFHAGVYEQYF.

This clonotype was observed many times. The chain links TRBV13 to TRBJ2-5, with D perhaps matching TRBD1 or TRBD2 (5 bases each). Germline loops: CDR1 PRHDT, CDR2 FYEKMQ (reference sequence). This CDR3 comprises 14 residues. Trimming removed 5 bases from V and 0 bases from J, with 10 bases in between. The CDR3 is CASSPPGHQETQYF. The CDR3 bases are TGTGCCAGCAGCCCGCCGGGACACCAAGAGACCCAGTACTTC.

The rearrangement uses TRBV7-9 and TRBJ1-2; 7 bases are shared with TRBD1. The CDR3 contains 17 residues. Germline loops: CDR1 SEHNR, CDR2 FQNEAQ (reference sequence). Unmatched junction bases numbered 16, after V lost 5 bases and J lost 4 bases. The CDR3 is CASSPNPPEGGIYGYTF. The CDR3 DNA reads as TGTGCCAGCAGCCCAAATCCCCCGGAAGGGGGCATCTATGGCTACACCTTC.

The J gene is TRBJ2-3, the V gene TRBV4-1, with D unresolved. Germline assignment: CDR1 MGHRA and CDR2 YSYEKL. V was shortened by 1 base and J by 0 bases, with 8 bases between the two germline ends. This CDR3 has 15 residues. The CDR3 loop is CASSQVQPSTDTQYF. For the CDR3, the DNA is TGCGCCAGCAGCCAAGTACAGCCTAGCACAGATACGCAGTATTTT.

V usage is TRBV12-3 or TRBV12-4 and J usage is TRBJ1-1; D unresolved. V was cut by 3 bases and J by 6 bases, with 5 bases left in between. This CDR3 spans 11 amino acids. The CDR3 is CASSFDAEAFF. CDR3 bases: TGTGCCAGCAGTTTCGACGCTGAAGCTTTCTTT.

This clonotype was observed a few times. The CDR3 region has the DNA TGTGCCAGCAGCTTCGCCATAGCGGGAGGAGTTAGGAATGAGCAGTTCTTC. Translating it yields CASSFAIAGGVRNEQFF. The chain employs TRBV11-2 and TRBJ2-1; TRBD2 agrees at 10 bases. The CDR3 contains 17 residues. After removal of 3 bases from V and 7 bases from J, the junction contained 12 bases not matched to a gene. CDR1 SGHAT and CDR2 FQNNGV come from the germline V gene.